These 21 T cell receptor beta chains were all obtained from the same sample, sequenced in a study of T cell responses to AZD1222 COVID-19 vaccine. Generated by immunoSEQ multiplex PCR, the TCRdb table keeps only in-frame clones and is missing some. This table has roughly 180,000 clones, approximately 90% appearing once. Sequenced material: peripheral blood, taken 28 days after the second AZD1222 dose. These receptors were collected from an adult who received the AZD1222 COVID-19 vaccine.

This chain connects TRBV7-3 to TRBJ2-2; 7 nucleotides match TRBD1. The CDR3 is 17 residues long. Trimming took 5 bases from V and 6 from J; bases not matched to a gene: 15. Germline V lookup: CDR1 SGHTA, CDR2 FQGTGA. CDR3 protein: CASSPGSTGLIAGELFF. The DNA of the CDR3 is TGTGCCAGCAGCCCTGGATCGACAGGGTTAATCGCCGGGGAGCTGTTTTTT.

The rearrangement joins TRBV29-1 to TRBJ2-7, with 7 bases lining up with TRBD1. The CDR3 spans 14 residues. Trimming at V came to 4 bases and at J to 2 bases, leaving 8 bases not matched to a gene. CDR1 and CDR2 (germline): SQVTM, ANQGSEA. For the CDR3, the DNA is TGCAGCGTTGCCAAGGGGGCGCGGACCTACGAGCAGTACTTC. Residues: CSVAKGARTYEQYF.

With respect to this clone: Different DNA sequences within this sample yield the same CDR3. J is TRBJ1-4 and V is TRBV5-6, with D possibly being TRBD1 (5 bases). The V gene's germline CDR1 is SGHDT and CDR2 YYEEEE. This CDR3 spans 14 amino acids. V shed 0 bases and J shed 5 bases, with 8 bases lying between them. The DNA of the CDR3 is TGTGCCAGCAGCTTGGGACAGCCGAATGAAAAACTGTTTTTT. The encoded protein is CASSLGQPNEKLFF.

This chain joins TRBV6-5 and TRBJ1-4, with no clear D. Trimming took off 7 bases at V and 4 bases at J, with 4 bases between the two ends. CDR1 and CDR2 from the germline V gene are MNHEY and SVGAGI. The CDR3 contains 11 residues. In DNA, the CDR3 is TGTGCCAGCAATAATAATGAAAAACTGTTTTTT. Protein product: CASNNNEKLFF.

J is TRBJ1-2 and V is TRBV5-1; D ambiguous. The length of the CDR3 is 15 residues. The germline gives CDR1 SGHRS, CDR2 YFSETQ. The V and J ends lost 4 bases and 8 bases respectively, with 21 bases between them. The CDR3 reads CASSLSTGPAIGYTF. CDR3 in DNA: TGCGCCAGCAGCCTTTCCACCGGGCCGGCCATCGGCTACACCTTC. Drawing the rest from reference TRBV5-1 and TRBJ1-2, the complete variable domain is KAGVTQTPRYLIKTRGQQVTLSCSPISGHRSVSWYQQTPGQGLQFLFEYFSETQRNKGNFPGRFSGRQFSNSRSEMNVSTLELGDSALYLCASSLSTGPAIGYTFGSGTRLTVV.

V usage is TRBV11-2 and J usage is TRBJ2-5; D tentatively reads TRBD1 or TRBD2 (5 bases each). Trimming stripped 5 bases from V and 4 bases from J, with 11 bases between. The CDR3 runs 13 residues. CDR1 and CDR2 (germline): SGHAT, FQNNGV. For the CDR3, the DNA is TGTGCCAGCAGCCCTCGAGGGACAGAGACCCAGTACTTC. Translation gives CASSPRGTETQYF.

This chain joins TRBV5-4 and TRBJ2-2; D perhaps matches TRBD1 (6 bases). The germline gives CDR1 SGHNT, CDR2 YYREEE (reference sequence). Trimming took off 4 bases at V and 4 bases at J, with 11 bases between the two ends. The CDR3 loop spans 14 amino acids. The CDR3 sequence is CASSLDRITGELFF. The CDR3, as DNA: TGTGCCAGCAGCCTGGACAGAATCACCGGGGAGCTGTTTTTT.

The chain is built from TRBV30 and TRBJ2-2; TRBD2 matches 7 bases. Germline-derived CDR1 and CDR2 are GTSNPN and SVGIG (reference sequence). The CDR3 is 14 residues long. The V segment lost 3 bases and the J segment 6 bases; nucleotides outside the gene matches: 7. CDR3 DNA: TGTGCCTGGAGGGTCAGTGGGGGGGCCGGGGAGCTGTTTTTT. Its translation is CAWRVSGGAGELFF.

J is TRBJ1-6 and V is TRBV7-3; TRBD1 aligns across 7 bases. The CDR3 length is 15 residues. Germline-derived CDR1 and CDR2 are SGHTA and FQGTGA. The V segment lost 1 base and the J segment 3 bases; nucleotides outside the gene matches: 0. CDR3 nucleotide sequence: TGTGCCAGCAGCTTAAGGGACAGCTATAATTCACCCCTCCACTTT. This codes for CASSLRDSYNSPLHF.

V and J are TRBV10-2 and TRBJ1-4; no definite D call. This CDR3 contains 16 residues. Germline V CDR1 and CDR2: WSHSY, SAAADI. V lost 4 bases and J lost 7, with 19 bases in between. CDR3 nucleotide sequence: TGCGCCAGCAGTGCTACAGCCCCGCAGTCTGCTGAAAAACTGTTTTTT. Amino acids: CASSATAPQSAEKLFF.

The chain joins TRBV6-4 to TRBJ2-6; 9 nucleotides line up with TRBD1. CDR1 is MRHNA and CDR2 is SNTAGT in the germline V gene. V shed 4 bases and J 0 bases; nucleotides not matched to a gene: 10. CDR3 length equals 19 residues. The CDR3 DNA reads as TGTGCCAGCAGTGCTTCCGGGACAGGGCTCTCCTCTGGGGCCAACGTCCTGACTTTC. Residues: CASSASGTGLSSGANVLTF.

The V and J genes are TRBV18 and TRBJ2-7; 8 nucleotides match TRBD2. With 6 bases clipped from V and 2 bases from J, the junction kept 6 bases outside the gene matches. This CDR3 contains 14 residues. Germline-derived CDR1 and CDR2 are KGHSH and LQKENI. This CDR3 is CASSAAGGPYEQYF. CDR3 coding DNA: TGTGCCAGCTCCGCCGCGGGAGGCCCCTACGAGCAGTACTTC. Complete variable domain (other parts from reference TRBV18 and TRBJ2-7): NAGVMQNPRHLVRRRGQEARLRCSPMKGHSHVYWYRQLPEEGLKFMVYLQKENIIDESGMPKERFSAEFPKEGPSILRIQQVVRGDSAAYFCASSAAGGPYEQYFGPGTRLTVT.

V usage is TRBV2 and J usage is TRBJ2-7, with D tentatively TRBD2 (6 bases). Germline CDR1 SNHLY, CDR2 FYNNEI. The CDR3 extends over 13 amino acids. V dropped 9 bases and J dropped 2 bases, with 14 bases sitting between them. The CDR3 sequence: CARTGAGPYEQYF. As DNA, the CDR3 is TGTGCCAGAACGGGAGCAGGGCCCTACGAGCAGTACTTC.

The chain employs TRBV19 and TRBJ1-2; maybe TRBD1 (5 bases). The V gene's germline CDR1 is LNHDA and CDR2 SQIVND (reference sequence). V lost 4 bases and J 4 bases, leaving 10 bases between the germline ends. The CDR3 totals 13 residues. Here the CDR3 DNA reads TGTGCCAGTAGTAAAACAGGTTTCTATGGCTACACCTTC. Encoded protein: CASSKTGFYGYTF.

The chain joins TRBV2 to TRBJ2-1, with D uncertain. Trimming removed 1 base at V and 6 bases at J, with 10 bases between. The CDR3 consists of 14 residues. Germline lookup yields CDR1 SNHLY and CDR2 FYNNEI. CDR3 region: CASSEGLPGNEQFF. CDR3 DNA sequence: TGTGCCAGCAGTGAAGGACTGCCGGGCAATGAGCAGTTCTTC.

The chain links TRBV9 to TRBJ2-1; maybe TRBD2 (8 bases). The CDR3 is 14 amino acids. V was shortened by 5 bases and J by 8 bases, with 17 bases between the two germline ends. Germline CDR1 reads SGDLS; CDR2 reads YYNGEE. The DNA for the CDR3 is TGTGCCAGCAGTTTAGCGGGACAGCGATATGAGCAGTTCTTC. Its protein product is CASSLAGQRYEQFF.

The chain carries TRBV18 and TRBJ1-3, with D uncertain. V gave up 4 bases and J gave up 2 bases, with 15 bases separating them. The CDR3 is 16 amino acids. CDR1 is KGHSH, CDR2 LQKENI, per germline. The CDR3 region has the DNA TGTGCCAGCTCACTCGGCGCTGTTGGGACTGGAAACACCATATATTTT. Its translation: CASSLGAVGTGNTIYF. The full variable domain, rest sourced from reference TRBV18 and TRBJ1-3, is NAGVMQNPRHLVRRRGQEARLRCSPMKGHSHVYWYRQLPEEGLKFMVYLQKENIIDESGMPKERFSAEFPKEGPSILRIQQVVRGDSAAYFCASSLGAVGTGNTIYFGEGSWLTVV.

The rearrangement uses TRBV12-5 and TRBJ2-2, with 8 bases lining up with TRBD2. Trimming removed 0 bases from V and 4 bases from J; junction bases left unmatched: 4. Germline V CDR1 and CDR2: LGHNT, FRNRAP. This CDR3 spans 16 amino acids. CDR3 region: CASGLVVAGPTGELFF. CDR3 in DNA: TGTGCTAGTGGTTTGGTTGTAGCGGGACCCACCGGGGAGCTGTTTTTT.

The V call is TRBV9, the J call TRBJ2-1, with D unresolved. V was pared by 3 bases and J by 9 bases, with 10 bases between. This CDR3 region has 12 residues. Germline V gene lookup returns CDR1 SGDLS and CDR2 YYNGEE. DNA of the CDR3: TGTGCCAGCAGCGGCCAGACTCTTGAGCAGTTCTTC. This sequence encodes CASSGQTLEQFF.

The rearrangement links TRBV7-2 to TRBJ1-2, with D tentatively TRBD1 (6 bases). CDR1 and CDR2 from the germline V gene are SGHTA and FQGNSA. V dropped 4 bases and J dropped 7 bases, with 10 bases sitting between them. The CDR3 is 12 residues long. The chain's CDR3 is CASSWDIGGYTF. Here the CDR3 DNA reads TGTGCCAGCAGCTGGGACATAGGTGGCTACACCTTC. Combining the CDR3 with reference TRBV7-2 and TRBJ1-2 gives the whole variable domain GAGVSQSPSNKVTEKGKDVELRCDPISGHTALYWYRQSLGQGLEFLIYFQGNSAPDKSGLPSDRFSAERTGGSVSTLTIQRTQQEDSAVYLCASSWDIGGYTFGSGTRLTVV.

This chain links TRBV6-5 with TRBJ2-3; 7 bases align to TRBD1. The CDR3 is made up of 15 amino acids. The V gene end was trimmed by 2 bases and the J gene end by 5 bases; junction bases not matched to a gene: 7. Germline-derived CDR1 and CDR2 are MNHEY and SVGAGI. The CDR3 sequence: CASSYGTARIDTQYF. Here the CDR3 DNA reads TGTGCCAGCAGTTACGGGACAGCCCGAATAGATACGCAGTATTTT.